Shown below are 22 T cell receptor beta chains from a single sample sequenced in a study of blood T cells in healthy people across ages. A J-beta primer mix and a sample-barcoded 5' primer were used in a second PCR of about 6 to 12 cycles. TCRdb itself ran the 5' RACE reads through MiXCR, one entry per CDR3 protein. The sample comprises roughly 800,000 distinct CDR3 sequences, under 30% of which are singletons, and about 3% rests with the top ten. These data also featured in a second study, about T cells of mothers and their children.

The material sequenced was blood. All receptors derive from a boy younger than 18 in good health.

This clonotype was recorded at least ten times. The V gene is TRBV5-1, the J gene TRBJ2-5, with D uncertain. CDR1 is SGHRS, CDR2 YFSETQ, per germline. Trimming removed 0 bases from V and 5 bases from J, with 5 bases in between. The CDR3 has 12 residues. CDR3 nucleotide sequence: TGCGCCAGCAGCTTGGAGTGGGAGACCCAGTACTTC. The encoded protein is CASSLEWETQYF.

The chain recombines TRBV20-1 with TRBJ2-1, with 11 bases lining up with TRBD2. Germline V CDR1 and CDR2: DFQATT, SNEGSKA (reference sequence). CDR3 size: 14 residues. The trim removed 6 bases at V and 5 bases at J, leaving 6 bases unmatched. This CDR3 is CSASSGGAHNEQFF. The CDR3 nucleotides read TGCAGTGCCAGTAGCGGGGGGGCCCACAATGAGCAGTTCTTC.

This clonotype was observed a few times. The rearrangement uses TRBV4-1 and TRBJ1-6; 8 bases match TRBD1. CDR3 length equals 14 residues. Germline V CDR1 and CDR2: MGHRA, YSYEKL. J was trimmed by 12 bases and V by 5 bases; bases with no gene match: 9. The CDR3 is CASSSRTGMGPLHF. The DNA for the CDR3 is TGCGCCAGCAGCTCCCGGACAGGGATGGGACCCCTCCACTTT.

The V and J genes are TRBV7-3 and TRBJ2-2, with D hard to call. The V gene lost 0 bases and the J gene lost 3 bases, with 8 bases spanning the gap. Germline V lookup: CDR1 SGHTA, CDR2 FQGTGA. There are 15 residues in the CDR3. The chain's CDR3 is CASSLTRGYTGELFF. CDR3 nucleotides: TGTGCCAGCAGCTTAACGCGAGGATACACCGGGGAGCTGTTTTTT.

This clonotype was found a few times. V is TRBV20-1 and J is TRBJ2-3, with D possibly being TRBD2 (5 bases). Per germline, CDR1 DFQATT and CDR2 SNEGSKA (reference sequence). The V end was cut by 5 bases, the J end by 3 bases, with 15 bases between. This CDR3 has 14 residues. Here the CDR3 reads CSAPGARGTDTQYF. The CDR3 DNA follows: TGCAGTGCTCCCGGAGCCCGGGGTACAGATACGCAGTATTTT.

The rearrangement links TRBV12-3 or TRBV12-4 to TRBJ2-2; 8 positions agree with TRBD2. The CDR3 has 15 residues. With 4 bases clipped from V and 4 bases from J, the junction kept 5 bases outside the gene matches. CDR3 sequence (DNA): TGTGCCAGCAGTTCTGCGGGGGGCCTCACCGGGGAGCTGTTTTTT. Encoded protein: CASSSAGGLTGELFF.

V usage is TRBV6-6 and J usage is TRBJ2-7; 9 bases map to TRBD1. This CDR3 has 15 amino acids. Losses at the gene ends were 2 bases for V and 3 bases for J; bases not matched to a gene: 5. Germline lookup yields CDR1 MNHNY and CDR2 SVGAGI (reference sequence). The chain's CDR3 is CASSYDRGINYEQYF. The CDR3 region has the DNA TGTGCCAGCAGTTACGACAGGGGGATCAACTACGAGCAGTACTTC.

This clonotype was seen a few times. In DNA form, the CDR3 reads TGCGCCAGCAGCCAAGTCCCGGGACAGGGATGGGAGCAGTACTTC. It yields the protein CASSQVPGQGWEQYF. This rearrangement joins TRBV4-3 to TRBJ2-7, with 9 positions matching TRBD1. Trimming cost V 1 base and J 7 bases; bases outside gene matches: 8. Germline CDR1 is LGHNA and CDR2 is YSLEER. The CDR3 loop spans 15 amino acids.

This rearrangement joins TRBV12-5 to TRBJ2-5; possibly TRBD1 or TRBD2 for D (5 bases each). This CDR3 is built from 13 residues. V lost 5 bases and J lost 1, with 8 bases in between. The germline V gene encodes CDR1 LGHNT and CDR2 FRNRAP. The CDR3 sequence: CASGPGAQETQYF. In DNA, the CDR3 is TGTGCTAGTGGTCCCGGGGCCCAAGAGACCCAGTACTTC.

The chain employs TRBV6-2 or TRBV6-3 and TRBJ2-3; the D gene could be TRBD1 or TRBD2 (6 bases each). CDR3 length: 15 amino acids. The V end lost 2 bases, the J end lost 2 bases, and 11 bases lay between the germline ends. The germline V gene encodes CDR1 MNHEY and CDR2 SVGEGT. CDR3 sequence: CASSYRRGDTDTQYF. CDR3 bases: TGTGCCAGCAGTTACCGGAGGGGGGACACAGATACGCAGTATTTT.

This clonotype was counted a few times. The rearrangement joins TRBV11-3 to TRBJ1-1; D possibly corresponds to TRBD1 (5 bases). Germline V CDR1 and CDR2: SGHNT, YENEEA. The CDR3 has 14 residues. The V end lost 5 bases, the J end lost 5 bases, and 15 bases lay between the germline ends. DNA for the CDR3: TGTGCCAGCAGCCCAAGACGGGGGGGAACTGAAGCTTTCTTT. It is translated as CASSPRRGGTEAFF.

The sample holds a few counts of this clonotype. The chain is built from TRBV20-1 and TRBJ2-7; TRBD2 aligns across 11 bases. The junction had 20 bases not matched to a gene; V was cut back by 1 base and J by 3 bases. Germline lookup yields CDR1 DFQATT and CDR2 SNEGSKA (reference sequence). This CDR3 contains 20 residues. Written as DNA, the CDR3 is TGCAGTGCTAGAGGACGGTCACTTAGCGGGGGGGCGAAGGGCATCTACGAGCAGTACTTC. It specifies CSARGRSLSGGAKGIYEQYF.

This clonotype was observed a few times. As DNA, the CDR3 is TGCGCCAGCAGCATCTACACCTTC. Amino acid sequence: CASSIYTF. The V gene is TRBV5-1, the J gene TRBJ1-2; D not resolved. Germline V CDR1 and CDR2: SGHRS, YFSETQ. This CDR3 region has 8 residues. Trimming pared 4 bases from V and 10 bases from J, leaving 2 bases between.

The J gene is TRBJ2-2, the V gene TRBV7-3, with D maybe TRBD2 (7 bases). The V end was cut by 1 base, the J end by 7 bases, with 13 bases between. CDR3 length: 15 amino acids. The germline V gene has CDR1 SGHTA and CDR2 FQGTGA. The CDR3 DNA sequence: TGTGCCAGCAGCTTAAACGGGGGGCAGAGCGGGGAGCTGTTTTTT. This encodes CASSLNGGQSGELFF.

This clonotype was detected only a few times. The chain carries TRBV7-9 and TRBJ2-5, with no clear D. Germline V gene sequence: CDR1 SEHNR, CDR2 FQNEAQ (reference sequence). CDR3 size: 12 residues. The V end lost 5 bases, the J end lost 5 bases, and 9 bases lay between the germline ends. CDR3 nucleotide sequence: TGTGCCAGCAGCATATTCCTGGAGACCCAGTACTTC. It specifies CASSIFLETQYF.

The sample holds a few counts of this clonotype. V gene TRBV27 combines with J gene TRBJ2-1; the D gene could be TRBD1 or TRBD2 (5 bases each). Germline loops: CDR1 MNHEY, CDR2 SMNVEV (reference sequence). V was clipped by 4 bases and J by 5 bases, with 12 bases between them. This CDR3 comprises 14 residues. In nucleotides, the CDR3 is TGTGCCAGCAGTTCTCCGGGGCGAGACAATGAGCAGTTCTTC. This sequence encodes CASSSPGRDNEQFF.

This clonotype has more than one count but fewer than ten. The chain uses TRBV6-5 and TRBJ2-7, with D possibly TRBD2 on 6 matching bases. From germline, CDR1 is MNHEY and CDR2 SVGAGI. V was trimmed by 6 bases and J by 5 bases, leaving 11 bases between them. The CDR3 extends over 12 amino acids. CDR3 residues: CASRGGFHEQYF. The CDR3, as DNA: TGTGCCAGCAGGGGAGGTTTCCACGAGCAGTACTTC.

The CDR3 region is CASSRSAGNQETQYF. CDR3 nucleotides: TGCGCCAGCAGCCGGAGCGCGGGGAACCAAGAGACCCAGTACTTC. This chain connects TRBV4-1 to TRBJ2-5, with D possibly TRBD2 on 6 matching bases. CDR3 length equals 15 residues. Trimming stripped 4 bases from V and 0 bases from J, with 12 bases between. The germline gives CDR1 MGHRA, CDR2 YSYEKL.

The genes are TRBV6-1 and TRBJ2-7, with D maybe TRBD1 (6 bases). In germline, CDR1 is MNHNS, CDR2 SASEGT. CDR3 length: 13 residues. The V end was cut by 3 bases, the J end by 5 bases, with 11 bases between. The CDR3 DNA reads as TGTGCCAGCAGTGAGGACAGTACCGACGAGCAGTACTTC. This encodes CASSEDSTDEQYF.

This clonotype has a handful of counts. J is TRBJ2-7 and V is TRBV7-6; D call uncertain. Germline V gene sequence: CDR1 SGHVS, CDR2 FNYEAQ. The CDR3 runs 14 residues. The V end was cut by 0 bases, the J end by 1 base, with 7 bases between. The DNA for the CDR3 is TGTGCCAGCAGCTTAGCCAGGATGTCCTACGAGCAGTACTTC. It encodes CASSLARMSYEQYF.

The V call is TRBV4-1, the J call TRBJ1-4, with TRBD1 as a possible D gene (5 bases). Trimming cost V 4 bases and J 0 bases, with 15 bases left between them. CDR3 length: 17 amino acids. Germline V gene sequence: CDR1 MGHRA, CDR2 YSYEKL. As DNA, the CDR3 is TGCGCCAGCAGCCCCAGAGGGGTACCAGCAACTAATGAAAAACTGTTTTTT. It translates to CASSPRGVPATNEKLFF.

This clonotype was detected only a few times. The chain has TRBV12-3 or TRBV12-4 and TRBJ1-1; D unclear. The CDR3 has 14 amino acids. The germline V and J ends were trimmed by 6 bases and 1 base, with 12 bases remaining between them. CDR3 sequence (DNA): TGTGCCAGCAGCTTGAGGGAGACGAACACTGAAGCTTTCTTT. This encodes CASSLRETNTEAFF.